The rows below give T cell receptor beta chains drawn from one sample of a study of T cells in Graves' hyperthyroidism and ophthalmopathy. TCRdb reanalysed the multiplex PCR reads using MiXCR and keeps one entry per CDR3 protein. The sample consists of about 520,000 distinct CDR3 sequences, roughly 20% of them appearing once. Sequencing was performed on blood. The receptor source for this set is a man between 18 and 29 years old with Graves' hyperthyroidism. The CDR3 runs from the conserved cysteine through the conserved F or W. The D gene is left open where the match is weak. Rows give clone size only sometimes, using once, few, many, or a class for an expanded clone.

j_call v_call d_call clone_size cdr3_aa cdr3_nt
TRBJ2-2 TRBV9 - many CASSANLAGQNTGELFF TGTGCCAGCAGCGCCAATCTAGCAGGACAGAACACCGGGGAGCTGTTTTTT
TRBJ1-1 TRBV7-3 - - CASSQLRVSGHTEAFF TGTGCCAGCAGCCAATTGAGGGTTTCTGGTCACACTGAAGCTTTCTTT
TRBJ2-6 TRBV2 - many CASSLDGNSGANVLTF TGTGCCAGCAGTCTTGACGGAAACTCTGGGGCCAACGTCCTGACTTTC
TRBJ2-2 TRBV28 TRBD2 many CASTLRAGRLAGTGELFF TGTGCCAGCACCCTAAGGGCCGGGCGTCTAGCGGGGACCGGGGAGCTGTTTTTT
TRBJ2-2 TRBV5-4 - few CASSFKPGELFF TGTGCCAGCAGCTTTAAGCCCGGGGAGCTGTTTTTT
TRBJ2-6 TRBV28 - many CASSLPGLGANVLTF TGTGCCAGCAGTTTACCGGGGCTCGGGGCCAACGTCCTGACTTTC
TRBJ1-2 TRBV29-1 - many CSVPERGLHGYTF TGCAGCGTCCCAGAGAGGGGTCTACATGGCTACACCTTC
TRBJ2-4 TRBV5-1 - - CASSMDLAKNIQYF TGCGCCAGCAGCATGGATTTAGCCAAAAACATTCAGTACTTC
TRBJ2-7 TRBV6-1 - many CASSEVGRFEQYF TGTGCCAGCAGTGAAGTGGGGAGGTTCGAGCAGTACTTC
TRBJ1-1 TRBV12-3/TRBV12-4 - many CASSGGGVGNTEAFF TGTGCCAGCAGCGGGGGGGGTGTGGGGAACACTGAAGCTTTCTTT
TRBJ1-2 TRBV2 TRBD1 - CASTDRRNYGYTF TGTGCCAGCACGGACAGGAGAAACTATGGCTACACCTTC
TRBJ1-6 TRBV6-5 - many CASRPGSDNSPLHF TGTGCCAGCAGACCGGGTTCTGATAATTCACCCCTCCACTTT
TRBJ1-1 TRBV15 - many CAISLSFVDTEAFF TGTGCCATCAGCCTATCATTCGTGGACACTGAAGCTTTCTTT
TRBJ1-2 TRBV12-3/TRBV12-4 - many CASSPRERSLPNYGYTF TGTGCCAGCAGCCCGAGGGAAAGGAGCCTACCTAACTATGGCTACACCTTC
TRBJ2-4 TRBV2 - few CASSEQGSLAKNIQYF TGTGCCAGCAGTGAGCAGGGGTCCCTAGCCAAAAACATTCAGTACTTC
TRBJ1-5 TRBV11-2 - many CASSTPERGNSQPQHF TGTGCCAGCAGCACCCCGGAGCGGGGGAACAGCCAGCCCCAGCATTTT
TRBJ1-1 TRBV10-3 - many CASKDILNTEAFF TGTGCCAGTAAGGACATCCTAAACACTGAAGCTTTCTTT
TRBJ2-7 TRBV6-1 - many CASSDMTGNYEQYF TGTGCCAGCAGCGATATGACAGGCAACTACGAGCAGTACTTC
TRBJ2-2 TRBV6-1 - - CASSKSGMNTGDLFF TGTGCCAGCAGTAAGTCCGGGATGAACACCGGGGATCTGTTTTTT
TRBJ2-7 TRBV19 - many CASSPGSNYEQYF TGTGCCAGTAGTCCCGGGTCTAACTACGAGCAGTACTTC